This entry lists 11 T cell receptor beta chains sequenced from one sample in a study of T-cell reconstitution after alpha-beta-depleted transplantation in children. It was with unique molecular identifiers that the TCRbeta library was prepared. TCRdb processed the PCR reads anew with MiXCR; each CDR3 protein has one entry. The data hold a few hundred thousand distinct CDR3 sequences, with 43% observed a single time. The source was PBMCs, collected before TCRalphabeta/CD19-depleted stem cell transplant. These receptor sequences come from a girl aged 2-10 years with aplastic anemia, due to receive a stem cell transplant.

Relative to its sample, this clonotype is medium-sized. This chain connects TRBV5-1 to TRBJ2-3, with D perhaps given as TRBD1 or TRBD2 (6 bases each). V was trimmed by 2 bases and J by 2 bases, leaving 15 bases between them. The CDR3 contains 16 residues. The germline gives CDR1 SGHRS, CDR2 YFSETQ. The chain's CDR3 is CASSLRLGGDTDTQYF. For the CDR3, the DNA is TGCGCCAGCAGCTTACGTTTGGGGGGCGACACAGATACGCAGTATTTT.

V and J are TRBV28 and TRBJ2-7, with 7 bases that match TRBD1. This CDR3 region has 14 residues. Germline V CDR1 and CDR2: MDHEN, SYDVKM. V was pared by 4 bases and J by 2 bases, with 5 bases of the junction left unmatched. The CDR3 region has the DNA TGTGCCAGCAGTTACCCGGGACAGCCCTACGAGCAGTACGTC. Translation: CASSYPGQPYEQYV.

V gene TRBV5-6 combines with J gene TRBJ1-1; no clear D. V lost 4 bases to trimming and J lost 1 base, with 8 bases between them. The CDR3 has 13 amino acids. From germline, CDR1 is SGHDT and CDR2 YYEEEE. The CDR3 coding sequence is TGTGCCAGCAGCATGGGTGCGAACACTGAAGCTTTCTTT. Protein: CASSMGANTEAFF.

The rearrangement uses TRBV6-5 and TRBJ2-2; TRBD2 might be the D (6 bases). Between the trimmed V and J ends, which lost 0 bases and 4 bases, there was a span of 6 bases. Germline CDR1 MNHEY, CDR2 SVGAGI. The CDR3 runs 14 residues. The CDR3 DNA reads as TGTGCCAGCAGTTACTCTAGCGGCACCGGGGAGCTGTTTTTT. Translating it yields CASSYSSGTGELFF.

Ten or more counts support this clonotype. The CDR3 loop is CASSLEDGTQYF. CDR3 nucleotides: TGCGCCAGCAGCTTGGAAGATGGAACGCAGTATTTT. The rearrangement links TRBV5-1 to TRBJ2-3; D is ambiguous. Germline CDR1 reads SGHRS; CDR2 reads YFSETQ. The V end lost 0 bases, the J end lost 9 bases, and 8 bases lay between the germline ends. CDR3 length: 12 amino acids.

There are a few counts of this clonotype. The chain employs TRBV19 and TRBJ2-1; possibly TRBD2 for D (5 bases). Trimming pared 3 bases from V and 6 bases from J, leaving 15 bases between. Germline values: CDR1 LNHDA, CDR2 SQIVND (reference sequence). This CDR3 comprises 15 residues. The CDR3 sequence is CASSMGRGAINEQFF. The CDR3 DNA follows: TGTGCCAGTAGTATGGGGAGAGGAGCTATCAATGAGCAGTTCTTC.

This clonotype appeared many times. The chain carries TRBV18 and TRBJ2-3, with a possible D match to TRBD2 (5 bases). CDR3 length equals 13 residues. With 1 base removed from V and 10 bases from J, the gap between germline ends came to 12 bases. Germline V gene data show CDR1 as KGHSH and CDR2 as LQKENI. The CDR3 sequence is CASSPQGDQAQYF. CDR3 nucleotides: TGTGCCAGCTCACCACAGGGAGATCAAGCGCAGTATTTT.

The chain couples TRBV28 to TRBJ1-2; D ambiguous. Trimming shortened V by 6 bases and J by 8 bases, and 16 bases separated the two germline ends. The CDR3 sequence is 13 residues long. Germline CDR1 and CDR2: MDHEN and SYDVKM. CDR3 protein: CASRDSLIGGYTF. The DNA of the CDR3 is TGTGCCAGCAGAGACTCGCTGATAGGCGGCTACACCTTC.

This chain joins TRBV12-3 or TRBV12-4 and TRBJ2-1, with 15 bases lining up with TRBD2. J lost 4 bases, V lost 3 bases, and 10 bases had no gene match. The CDR3 length is 19 residues. CDR3 sequence: CASSLGRGLAGGPYNEQFF. The CDR3 nucleotides are TGTGCCAGCAGTTTGGGAAGAGGACTAGCGGGAGGGCCGTACAATGAGCAGTTCTTC.

The DNA of the CDR3 is TGCGCCAGCACCGTCACTAGCGGGAGCTCCTACAATGAGCAGTTCTTC. Its translation: CASTVTSGSSYNEQFF. The chain has TRBV5-1 and TRBJ2-1; TRBD2 matches 11 bases. Germline V gene lookup returns CDR1 SGHRS and CDR2 YFSETQ. V dropped 6 bases and J dropped 0; count of bases not matched to a gene: 5. This CDR3 is built from 16 residues.

This clonotype was seen a handful of times. The chain recombines TRBV20-1 with TRBJ2-1; TRBD1 or TRBD2 may be the D gene (5 bases each). The CDR3 covers 14 residues. Germline V gives CDR1 DFQATT, CDR2 SNEGSKA (reference sequence). The V and J ends lost 3 bases and 4 bases respectively, with 13 bases between them. CDR3: CSARGLADYNEQFF. CDR3 coding DNA: TGCAGTGCTAGGGGGCTAGCAGATTACAATGAGCAGTTCTTC.